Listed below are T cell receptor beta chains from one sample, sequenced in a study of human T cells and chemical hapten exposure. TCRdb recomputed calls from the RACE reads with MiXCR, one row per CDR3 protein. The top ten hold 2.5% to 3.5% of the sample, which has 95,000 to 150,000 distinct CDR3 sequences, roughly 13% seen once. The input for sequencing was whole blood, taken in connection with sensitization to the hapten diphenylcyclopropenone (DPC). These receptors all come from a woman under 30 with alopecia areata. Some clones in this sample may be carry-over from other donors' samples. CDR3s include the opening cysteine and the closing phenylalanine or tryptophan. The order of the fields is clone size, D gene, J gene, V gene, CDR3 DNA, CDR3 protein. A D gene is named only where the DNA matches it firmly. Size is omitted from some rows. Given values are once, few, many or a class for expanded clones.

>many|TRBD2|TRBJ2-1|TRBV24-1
TGTGCCACCAGTGATCCAAGCGGGAACGACTACAATGAGCAGTTCTTC
CATSDPSGNDYNEQFF
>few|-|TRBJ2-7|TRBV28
TGTGCCAGCAGTTCCCCAAGACAAAACGAGCAGTACTTC
CASSSPRQNEQYF
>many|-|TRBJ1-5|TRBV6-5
TGTGCCAGCAGTTACTCACGGCATAATCAGCCCCAGCATTTT
CASSYSRHNQPQHF
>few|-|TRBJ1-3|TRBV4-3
TGCGCCAGCAGCCAAATTCGCGGAAACACCATATATTTT
CASSQIRGNTIYF
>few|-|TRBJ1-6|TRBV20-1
TGCAGTGCTAGAGGGACAGCCGATTCACCCCTCCACTTT
CSARGTADSPLHF
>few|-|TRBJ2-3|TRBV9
TGTGCCAGCAGCGTAGTAGGGCGTCCGGATACGCAGTATTTT
CASSVVGRPDTQYF
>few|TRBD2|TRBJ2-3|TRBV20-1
TGCAGTGCTTACAGACTAGCGGAGACTAGCACAGATACGCAGTATTTT
CSAYRLAETSTDTQYF
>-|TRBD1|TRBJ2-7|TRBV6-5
TGTGCCAGCAGTTACTCGACCGGGACAGGGGAAGTGCAGTACTTC
CASSYSTGTGEVQYF
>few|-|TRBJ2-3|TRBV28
TGTGCCAGCCCGAGCACAGATACGCAGTATTTT
CASPSTDTQYF
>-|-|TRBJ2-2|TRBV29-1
TGCAGCGTCACGGCAGGGGTCACCGGGGAGCTGTTTTTT
CSVTAGVTGELFF
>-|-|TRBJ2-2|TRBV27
TGTGCCAGCAGCCCTCTGGGGGGCGTGGCGGGGGAGCTGTTTTTT
CASSPLGGVAGELFF
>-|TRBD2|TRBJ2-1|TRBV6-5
TGTGCCAGCAGTTACTTGTCCGCGCGGGGGGGTTTTAGGAATGAGCAGTTCTTC
CASSYLSARGGFRNEQFF
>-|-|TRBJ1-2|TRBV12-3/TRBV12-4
TGTGCCAGCAGTTCCCGGACAACAACAGGCGTGGATGGCTACACCTTC
CASSSRTTTGVDGYTF
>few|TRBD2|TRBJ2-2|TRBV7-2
TGTGCCAGCAGCAGCCTAGCGGGGGGGCTGGCGAACACCGGGGAGCTGTTTTTT
CASSSLAGGLANTGELFF
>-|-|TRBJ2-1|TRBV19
TGTGCCAGTAGTATGGGCAGCTCCTGCAATGAGCAGTTCTTC
CASSMGSSCNEQFF
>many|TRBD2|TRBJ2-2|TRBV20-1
TGCAGTGCTATAGCGGGGGGCACCGGGGAGCTGTTTTTT
CSAIAGGTGELFF
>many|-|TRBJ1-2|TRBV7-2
TGTGCCAGCAGCTTAGATTCCTCCCTGAACTATGGCTACACCTTC
CASSLDSSLNYGYTF
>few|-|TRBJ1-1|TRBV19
TGTGCCAGTAGTATTTTATCGTACACTGAAGCTTTCTTT
CASSILSYTEAFF
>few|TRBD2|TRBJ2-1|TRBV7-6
TGTGCCAGCAGGCCGACTAGCGGGGCCGTTAACAATGAGCAGTTCTTC
CASRPTSGAVNNEQFF
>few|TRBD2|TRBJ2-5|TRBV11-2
TGTGCCAGCAGCTTAGGTCTAGCGGGAACTCAGACCCAGTACTTC
CASSLGLAGTQTQYF
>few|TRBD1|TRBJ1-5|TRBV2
TGTGCCAGCAGTGGAAGGGACAGTTATAGCAATCAGCCCCAGCATTTT
CASSGRDSYSNQPQHF
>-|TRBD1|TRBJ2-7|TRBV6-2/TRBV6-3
TGTGCCAGCAGAAGGGACAGGGGGCTGGACGAGCAGTACTTC
CASRRDRGLDEQYF
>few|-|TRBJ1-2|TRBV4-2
TGTGCCAGCAGCCAAGACCCCCGGGACGGATACTATGGCTACACCTTC
CASSQDPRDGYYGYTF
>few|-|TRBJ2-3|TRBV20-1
TGCAGTGCTAGAGTCGTGCGAGATACGCAGTATTTT
CSARVVRDTQYF
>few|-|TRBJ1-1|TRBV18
TGTGCCAGCTCACCTGGGGGGGCGAACACTGAAGCTTTCTTT
CASSPGGANTEAFF
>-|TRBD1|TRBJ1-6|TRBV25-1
TGTGCCAGCAGTGACCGACAGGGGGCAGATAATTCACCCCTCCACTTT
CASSDRQGADNSPLHF
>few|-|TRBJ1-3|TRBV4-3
TGCGCCAGCAGCGAAAACAGGGAATCTGGAAACACCATATATTTT
CASSENRESGNTIYF
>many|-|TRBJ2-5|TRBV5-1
TGCGCCAGTAGGGACGGGTCCAGGGGGACCCAGTACTTC
CASRDGSRGTQYF
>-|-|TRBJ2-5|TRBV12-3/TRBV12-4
TGTGCCAGCAGTTTAGGGACAGAAGAGACCCAGTACTTC
CASSLGTEETQYF
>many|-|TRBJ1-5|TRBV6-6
TGTGCCAGCAGTACTCACGATCAGCCCCAGCATTTT
CASSTHDQPQHF
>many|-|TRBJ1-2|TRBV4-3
TGCGCCAGCAGCCAAGATGGGGGTTTAAACTATGGCTACACCTTC
CASSQDGGLNYGYTF
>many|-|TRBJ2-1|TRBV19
TGTGCCAGTAGTATTTCGTCCTACTCCTACAATGAGCAGTTCTTC
CASSISSYSYNEQFF
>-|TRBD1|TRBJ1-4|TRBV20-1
TGCAGTGCTGTCGGACAGGGCGTTTATGAAAAACTGTTTTTT
CSAVGQGVYEKLFF
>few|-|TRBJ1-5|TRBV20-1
TGCAGTGCTAGTTTAGTCGGGCGGAGCAATCAGCCCCAGCATTTT
CSASLVGRSNQPQHF
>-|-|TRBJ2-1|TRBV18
TGTGCCAGCTCACCCCTTGACTCTCCCAATGAGCAGTTCTTC
CASSPLDSPNEQFF
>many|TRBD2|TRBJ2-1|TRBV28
TGTGCCAGCTCCCCCCGGGACTATCAGTTCTTC
CASSPRDYQFF
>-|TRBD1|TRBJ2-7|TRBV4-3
TGCGCCAGCAGCCCCACGACAGGGAACGAGCAGTACTTC
CASSPTTGNEQYF
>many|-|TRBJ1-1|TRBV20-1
TGCAGTGCCTCCCGGAGGGGACAATCCTCGGGGACTGAAGCTTTCTTT
CSASRRGQSSGTEAFF
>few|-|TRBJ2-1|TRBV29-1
TGCAGCGCCCTGGACTGGGAGCCTTACAATGAGCAGTTCTTC
CSALDWEPYNEQFF
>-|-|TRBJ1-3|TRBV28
TGTGCCAGCACCCCTTTTGCCGGAAACACCATATATTTT
CASTPFAGNTIYF
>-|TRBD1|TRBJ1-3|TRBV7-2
TGTGCCAGCAGTCCCCCCTCCGGGACAGCTGGAAACACCATATATTTT
CASSPPSGTAGNTIYF
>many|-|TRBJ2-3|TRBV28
TGTGCCAGTTTGGGGCCGCTTCCCACCGATACGCAGTATTTT
CASLGPLPTDTQYF
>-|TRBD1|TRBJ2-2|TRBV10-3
TGTGCCATCAGTGAGTCGGATCCCGGGACAGGTTGGAACACCGGGGAGCTGTTTTTT
CAISESDPGTGWNTGELFF
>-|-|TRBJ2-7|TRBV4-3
TGCGCCAGCAGCCAAGGCAATGCAGGGGCTACCTACGAGCAGTACTTC
CASSQGNAGATYEQYF
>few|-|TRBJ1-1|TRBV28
TGTGCCAGCAGTGCCACTGCGGGGGGGAACACTGAAGCTTTCTTT
CASSATAGGNTEAFF
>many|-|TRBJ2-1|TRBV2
TGTGCCAGCATCCGGGGGCTAGCGGTCGATGAGCAGTTCTTC
CASIRGLAVDEQFF
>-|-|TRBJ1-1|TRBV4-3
TGCGCCAGCAGCCCGAACCGGGCTTTCAACACTGAAGCTTTCTTT
CASSPNRAFNTEAFF
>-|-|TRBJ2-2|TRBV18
TGTGCCAGCTCACCATATTCGCAGGGGAACACCGGGGAGCTGTTTTTT
CASSPYSQGNTGELFF
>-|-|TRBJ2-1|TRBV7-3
TGTGCCAGCAGCCTCGGACCCCTCAATGAGCAGTTCTTC
CASSLGPLNEQFF
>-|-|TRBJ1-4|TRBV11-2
TGTGCCAGCAGCTCAAGGTCAGGGGAGACTGAAAAACTGTTTTTT
CASSSRSGETEKLFF
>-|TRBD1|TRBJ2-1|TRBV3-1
TGTGCCAGCAGCCAAGATCAGACAGGGGGCGAGCAGTTCTTC
CASSQDQTGGEQFF
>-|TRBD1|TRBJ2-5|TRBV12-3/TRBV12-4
TGTGCCAGCAGCCGTCCCGGGACAGGGGCGGGTGGACAAGAGACCCAGTACTTC
CASSRPGTGAGGQETQYF
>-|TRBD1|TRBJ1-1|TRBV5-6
TGTGCCAGCAGCTTGGCCGGACAGGCGGAAACTTTCTTT
CASSLAGQAETFF
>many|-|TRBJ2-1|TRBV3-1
TGTGCCAGCAGCCAAGCGGGGAGCTCCTACAATGAGCAGTTCTTC
CASSQAGSSYNEQFF
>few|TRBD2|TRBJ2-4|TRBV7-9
TGTGCCATACCCGACGGGGGGGAACTCAAGTTTGAAGCCAAAAACATTCAGTACTTC
CAIPDGGELKFEAKNIQYF
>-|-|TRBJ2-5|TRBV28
TGTGCCAGCAGTCCGTTGGGGGAGGAGACCCAGTACTTC
CASSPLGEETQYF